A selection of T cell receptor beta chains follows, all from one sample in a study of Graves' ophthalmopathy and Graves' hyperthyroidism. In TCRdb, the multiplex PCR reads were re-called with MiXCR into one record per CDR3 protein. The data contain some 350,000 distinct CDR3 sequences, approximately 18% of them singletons. Sequencing used peripheral blood. The receptors come from an adult woman with stable Graves' hyperthyroidism. Both conserved end residues are part of each CDR3. The D gene is left open where the match is weak. The listing skips clone size in some rows; elsewhere it reads once, few, many or a size class.

TRBV4-1,TRBJ1-2,few,TRBD1,CASSQEWGQGYGYTF,TGCGCCAGCAGCCAAGAATGGGGACAGGGCTATGGCTACACCTTC
TRBV6-5,TRBJ2-7,many,NA,CASSYDSKDPEQYF,TGTGCCAGCAGTTACGACTCCAAAGACCCCGAGCAGTACTTC
TRBV20-1,TRBJ1-5,many,NA,CSARARVFNQPQHF,TGCAGTGCTAGAGCCAGGGTATTCAATCAGCCCCAGCATTTT
TRBV20-1,TRBJ1-3,NA,NA,CSAGLGGNTIYF,TGCAGTGCTGGACTTGGGGGAAACACCATATATTTT
TRBV6-1,TRBJ1-5,NA,NA,CASIEAGRIQPQHF,TGTGCCAGCATTGAAGCAGGGCGCATTCAGCCCCAGCATTTT
TRBV6-2/TRBV6-3,TRBJ1-5,many,NA,CASSPRAGRTQPQHF,TGTGCCAGCAGCCCGCGGGCGGGGAGGACTCAGCCCCAGCATTTT
TRBV19,TRBJ2-7,many,TRBD1,CASSFGMGQGGEQYF,TGTGCCAGTAGTTTCGGGATGGGACAGGGCGGCGAGCAGTACTTC
TRBV7-9,TRBJ2-2,NA,NA,CASRPSINTGELLF,TGTGCCAGCAGGCCTTCTATAAACACCGGGGAGCTGTTGTTT
TRBV13,TRBJ2-5,many,TRBD1,CASSLALGTGDQETQYF,TGTGCCAGCAGCTTAGCCCTGGGGACAGGGGACCAGGAGACCCAGTACTTC
TRBV14,TRBJ2-1,NA,NA,CASSQEGPGQGQFF,TGTGCCAGCAGCCAAGAGGGCCCAGGTCAGGGGCAGTTCTTC
TRBV7-9,TRBJ2-7,many,NA,CASSPRDTPSYEQYF,TGTGCCAGCAGCCCTCGGGACACACCTTCCTACGAGCAGTACTTC
TRBV6-5,TRBJ2-7,many,NA,CASSYEASRSGYEQYF,TGTGCCAGCAGTTACGAGGCCAGTCGTAGTGGCTACGAGCAGTACTTC
TRBV6-1,TRBJ1-5,few,NA,CASSERVGFSNQPQHF,TGTGCCAGCAGCGAAAGGGTGGGTTTTAGCAATCAGCCCCAGCATTTT
TRBV6-1,TRBJ2-1,NA,TRBD2,CASSEASWTSGDYNEQFF,TGTGCCAGCAGTGAAGCATCCTGGACTAGCGGAGATTACAATGAGCAGTTCTTC
TRBV28,TRBJ2-2,many,NA,CASTPVLARVGELFF,TGTGCCAGCACCCCTGTCCTAGCGAGGGTCGGGGAGCTGTTTTTT
TRBV6-2/TRBV6-3,TRBJ2-5,many,NA,CASSYLPVTQYF,TGTGCCAGCAGTTATCTCCCGGTGACCCAGTACTTC
TRBV19,TRBJ1-2,many,NA,CASSQTTDYGYTF,TGTGCCAGTAGCCAAACGACAGACTATGGCTACACCTTC
TRBV4-1,TRBJ1-6,NA,TRBD1,CASSLSNRDRGNSPLHF,TGCGCCAGCAGCTTATCCAACCGGGACAGGGGGAATTCACCCCTCCACTTT
TRBV20-1,TRBJ2-7,many,NA,CSAVTRTYEQYF,TGCAGTGCTGTGACCAGAACTTACGAGCAGTACTTC
TRBV6-2/TRBV6-3,TRBJ2-7,many,NA,CASSYPEGGLYEQYF,TGTGCCAGCAGTTACCCCGAGGGGGGTCTCTACGAGCAGTACTTC
TRBV11-2,TRBJ2-7,NA,TRBD1,CASSGLKSGTGVPYEQYF,TGTGCCAGCAGCGGGCTAAAGAGCGGGACAGGGGTTCCCTACGAGCAGTACTTC
TRBV11-2,TRBJ1-4,many,NA,CASSLNTYTTNEKLFF,TGTGCCAGCAGCTTAAACACGTACACAACTAATGAAAAACTGTTTTTT
TRBV28,TRBJ1-5,many,TRBD1,CASGLYRGSNQPQHF,TGTGCCAGCGGTTTGTACAGGGGCAGCAATCAGCCCCAGCATTTT